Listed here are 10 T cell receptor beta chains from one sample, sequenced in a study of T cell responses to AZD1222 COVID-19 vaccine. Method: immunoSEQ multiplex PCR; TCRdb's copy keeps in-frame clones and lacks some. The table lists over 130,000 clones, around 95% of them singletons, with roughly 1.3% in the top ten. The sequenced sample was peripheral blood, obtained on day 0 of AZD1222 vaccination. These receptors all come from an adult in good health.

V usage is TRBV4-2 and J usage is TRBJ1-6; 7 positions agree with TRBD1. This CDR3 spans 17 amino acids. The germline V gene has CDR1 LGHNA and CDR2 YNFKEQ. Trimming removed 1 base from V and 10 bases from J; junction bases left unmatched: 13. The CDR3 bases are TGTGCCAGCAGCCAAGGTAGCCATTTGACAGGGAACTCACCCCTCCACTTT. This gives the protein CASSQGSHLTGNSPLHF.

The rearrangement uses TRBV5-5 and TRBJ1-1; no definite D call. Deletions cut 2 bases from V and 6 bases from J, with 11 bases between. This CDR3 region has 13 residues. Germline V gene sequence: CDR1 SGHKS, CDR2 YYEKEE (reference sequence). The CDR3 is CASSFSVESEAFF. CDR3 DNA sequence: TGTGCCAGCAGCTTCTCGGTCGAGTCTGAAGCTTTCTTT. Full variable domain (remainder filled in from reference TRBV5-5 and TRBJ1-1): DAGVTQSPTHLIKTRGQQVTLRCSPISGHKSVSWYQQVLGQGPQFIFQYYEKEERGRGNFPDRFSARQFPNYSSELNVNALLLGDSALYLCASSFSVESEAFFGQGTRLTVV.

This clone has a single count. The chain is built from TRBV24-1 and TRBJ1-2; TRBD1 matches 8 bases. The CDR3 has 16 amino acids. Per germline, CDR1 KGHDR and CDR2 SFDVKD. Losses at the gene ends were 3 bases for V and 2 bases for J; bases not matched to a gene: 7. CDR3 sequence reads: CATSDPGQDKNYGYTF. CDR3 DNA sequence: TGTGCCACCAGTGATCCGGGACAGGACAAAAACTATGGCTACACCTTC.

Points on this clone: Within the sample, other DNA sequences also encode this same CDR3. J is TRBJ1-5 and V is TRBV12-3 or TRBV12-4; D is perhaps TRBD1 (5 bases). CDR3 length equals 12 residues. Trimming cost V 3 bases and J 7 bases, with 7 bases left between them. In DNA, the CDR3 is TGTGCCAGCAGTTTTTCAGGGCAGCCCCAGCATTTT. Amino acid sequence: CASSFSGQPQHF.

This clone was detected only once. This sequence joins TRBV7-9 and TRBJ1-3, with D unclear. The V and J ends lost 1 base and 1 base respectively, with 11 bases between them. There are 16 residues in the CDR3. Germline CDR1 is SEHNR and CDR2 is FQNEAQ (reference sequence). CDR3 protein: CASSLVIRPSGNTIYF. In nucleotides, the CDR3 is TGTGCCAGCAGCTTAGTTATTAGGCCTTCTGGAAACACCATATATTTT. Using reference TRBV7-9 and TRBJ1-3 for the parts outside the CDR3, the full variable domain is DTGVSQNPRHKITKRGQNVTFRCDPISEHNRLYWYRQTLGQGPEFLTYFQNEAQLEKSRLLSDRFSAERPKGSFSTLEIQRTEQGDSAMYLCASSLVIRPSGNTIYFGEGSWLTVV.

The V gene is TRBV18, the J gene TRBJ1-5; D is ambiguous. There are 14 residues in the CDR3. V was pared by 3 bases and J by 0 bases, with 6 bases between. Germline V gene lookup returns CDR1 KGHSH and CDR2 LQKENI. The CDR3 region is CASSPLDSNQPQHF. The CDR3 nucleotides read TGTGCCAGCTCACCGTTGGATAGCAATCAGCCCCAGCATTTT.

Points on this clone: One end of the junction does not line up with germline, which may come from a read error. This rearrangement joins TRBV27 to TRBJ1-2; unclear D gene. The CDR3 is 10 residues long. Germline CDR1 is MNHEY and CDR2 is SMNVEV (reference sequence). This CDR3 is CASSLMGCTF. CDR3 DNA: TGTGCCAGCAGTTTAATGGGCTGCACCTTC.

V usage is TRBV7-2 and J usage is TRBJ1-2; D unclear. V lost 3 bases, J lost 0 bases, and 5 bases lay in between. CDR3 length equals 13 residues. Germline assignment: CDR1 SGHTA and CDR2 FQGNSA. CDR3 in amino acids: CASSFEANYGYTF. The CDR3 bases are TGTGCCAGCAGCTTCGAGGCTAACTATGGCTACACCTTC.

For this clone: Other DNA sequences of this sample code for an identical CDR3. The CDR3 spells CASSLTVNTEAFF. The CDR3 bases are TGTGCCAGCAGCTTGACAGTGAACACTGAAGCTTTCTTT. The J gene is TRBJ1-1, the V gene TRBV5-6; D is ambiguous. The CDR3 is made up of 13 amino acids. V lost 1 base to trimming and J lost 0 bases, with 4 bases between them. Germline V gene data show CDR1 as SGHDT and CDR2 as YYEEEE.

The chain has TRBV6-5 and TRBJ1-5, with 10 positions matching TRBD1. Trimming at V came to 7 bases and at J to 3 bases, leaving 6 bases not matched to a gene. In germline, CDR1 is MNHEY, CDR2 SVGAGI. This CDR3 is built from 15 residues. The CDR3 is CASTPGQGINQPQHF. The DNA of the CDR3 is TGTGCCAGCACCCCGGGACAGGGGATCAATCAGCCCCAGCATTTT.